Below are 30 T cell receptor beta chains sequenced from a single sample in a study of blood T cell repertoires in COVID-19. Measured with immunoSEQ multiplex PCR; TCRdb has only the in-frame clones, and not every one. The sample has about 110,000 clones; over 60% are singletons. The sequencing sample was made of peripheral blood. These receptors all come from a man between 70 and 80 years old with acute or convalescent COVID-19.

The chain recombines TRBV9 with TRBJ2-2, with 10 bases identical to TRBD1. The CDR3 spans 15 residues. V lost 4 bases and J lost 4; bases outside the gene matches: 4. CDR1 is SGDLS and CDR2 is YYNGEE in the germline V gene. CDR3 DNA sequence: TGTGCCAGCAGCCCGTGGACAGGGGGCACCGGGGAGCTGTTTTTT. This gives the protein CASSPWTGGTGELFF.

This sequence joins TRBV29-1 and TRBJ2-2, with 8 bases aligning to TRBD1. J gave up 8 bases and V 3 bases, and 8 bases lay outside the gene matches. The CDR3 covers 14 residues. Germline V gene data show CDR1 as SQVTM and CDR2 as ANQGSEA. This chain's CDR3 is CSVDRPDRAGELFF. Here the CDR3 DNA reads TGCAGCGTTGATCGGCCGGACAGGGCTGGGGAGCTGTTTTTT.

This chain connects TRBV9 to TRBJ2-2, with TRBD2 as a possible D gene (7 bases). Germline CDR1 reads SGDLS; CDR2 reads YYNGEE. The CDR3 sequence is 16 residues long. The V and J ends lost 2 bases and 4 bases respectively, with 15 bases between them. CDR3 DNA sequence: TGTGCCAGCAGCGTGGTCCCAGGGGAGGGCACCGGGGAGCTGTTTTTT. Amino acid sequence: CASSVVPGEGTGELFF.

The V call is TRBV4-3, the J call TRBJ2-5; 9 bases are a match to TRBD2. Germline-derived CDR1 and CDR2 are LGHNA and YSLEER. With 0 bases clipped from V and 4 bases from J, the junction kept 9 bases outside the gene matches. CDR3 length: 17 amino acids. CDR3 sequence: CASSQDHAGGRGETQYF. CDR3 nucleotides: TGCGCCAGCAGCCAAGATCACGCGGGGGGGCGGGGAGAGACCCAGTACTTC.

This clone was recorded many times. The V gene is TRBV4-1, the J gene TRBJ1-2; TRBD1 matches 7 bases. This CDR3 spans 17 amino acids. CDR1 and CDR2 (germline): MGHRA, YSYEKL. With V trimmed by 3 bases and J by 3 bases, 13 bases remained unmatched. CDR3 loop: CASSQVNRDSQHYGYTF. Here the CDR3 DNA reads TGCGCCAGCAGCCAGGTTAACCGGGACAGTCAACACTATGGCTACACCTTC.

This chain joins TRBV4-1 and TRBJ2-5; 8 bases line up with TRBD2. This CDR3 has 14 residues. V trimming: 4 bases; J trimming: 5 bases; junction bases outside the gene matches: 6. Germline V gene lookup returns CDR1 MGHRA and CDR2 YSYEKL. The DNA for the CDR3 is TGCGCCAGCAGCCCCGGGGGGGCCCAGGAGACCCAGTACTTC. Amino acid sequence: CASSPGGAQETQYF.

The chain combines TRBV5-4 with TRBJ2-3; 8 bases are shared with TRBD2. The V gene's germline CDR1 is SGHNT and CDR2 YYREEE (reference sequence). With 4 bases clipped from V and 2 bases from J, the junction kept 9 bases outside the gene matches. The CDR3 has 16 amino acids. CDR3 DNA: TGTGCCAGCAGCGAAAAGCGGGGGAGCGCCACAGATACGCAGTATTTT. This encodes CASSEKRGSATDTQYF.

The chain uses TRBV3-1 (or the pseudogene TRBV3-2) and TRBJ2-1; D might be TRBD2 (5 bases). Per the germline V gene, CDR1 is LGHDT and CDR2 is YNNKEL (reference sequence). V dropped 1 base and J dropped 8 bases, with 12 bases sitting between them. CDR3 length: 14 residues. As DNA, the CDR3 is TGTGCCAGCAGCCAAGGAGGGTCCGGCCATGAGCAGTTCTTC. The encoded protein is CASSQGGSGHEQFF.

The chain uses TRBV7-9 and TRBJ1-2, with 7 positions matching TRBD1. In germline, CDR1 is SEHNR, CDR2 FQNEAQ (reference sequence). V shed 1 base, J shed 2 bases, and the junction held 1 base outside the gene matches. This CDR3 spans 14 amino acids. The CDR3 nucleotides are TGTGCCAGCAGCTTAGGGGGACAGAACTATGGCTACACCTTC. Translated, it gives CASSLGGQNYGYTF.

This clone was detected a few times. The genes are TRBV7-3 and TRBJ2-5; perhaps TRBD1 as D (6 bases). V was pared by 2 bases and J by 11 bases, with 15 bases between. The length of the CDR3 is 13 residues. Germline V gene sequence: CDR1 SGHTA, CDR2 FQGTGA. DNA for the CDR3: TGTGCCAGCAGCTTATGGGGACAACCTATGCAGTACTTC. This sequence encodes CASSLWGQPMQYF.

This sequence joins TRBV18 and TRBJ1-3; no firm D call. The CDR3 is made up of 15 amino acids. V lost 1 base, J lost 0 bases, and 7 bases lay in between. Per the germline V gene, CDR1 is KGHSH and CDR2 is LQKENI. This CDR3 reads CASSPLRDSGNTIYF. The CDR3 DNA sequence: TGTGCCAGCTCACCACTTCGGGACTCTGGAAACACCATATATTTT. Full variable domain (outside the CDR3, taken from reference TRBV18 and TRBJ1-3): NAGVMQNPRHLVRRRGQEARLRCSPMKGHSHVYWYRQLPEEGLKFMVYLQKENIIDESGMPKERFSAEFPKEGPSILRIQQVVRGDSAAYFCASSPLRDSGNTIYFGEGSWLTVV.

The rearrangement joins TRBV11-2 to TRBJ1-2; D is unclear. The V end lost 0 bases, the J end lost 1 base, and 12 bases lay between the germline ends. Germline CDR1 and CDR2: SGHAT and FQNNGV. CDR3 size: 16 residues. The CDR3 reads CASSLDRQAYNYGYTF. Written as DNA, the CDR3 is TGTGCCAGCAGCTTAGATCGGCAGGCCTATAACTATGGCTACACCTTC.

The chain couples TRBV19 to TRBJ1-5; D call uncertain. CDR1 and CDR2 (germline): LNHDA, SQIVND (reference sequence). This CDR3 has 14 amino acids. Trimming pared 6 bases from V and 6 bases from J, leaving 15 bases between. The CDR3 DNA follows: TGTGCCAGTAGGTTGGCCGGGAGCGGTCAGCCCCAGCATTTT. Encoded protein: CASRLAGSGQPQHF.

V is TRBV28 and J is TRBJ2-3, with 7 bases fitting TRBD2. Germline trimming cut 4 bases from V and 6 bases from J; bases unmatched to any gene: 10. Germline CDR1 is MDHEN and CDR2 is SYDVKM. There are 15 residues in the CDR3. This CDR3 reads CASSSQRGRLDTQYF. The CDR3 DNA reads TGTGCCAGCAGTTCGCAGCGGGGACGATTGGATACGCAGTATTTT.

This clone was seen only a few times. This rearrangement joins TRBV4-1 to TRBJ1-5; TRBD1 matches at 10 bases. Germline CDR1 reads MGHRA; CDR2 reads YSYEKL. V was clipped by 3 bases and J by 3 bases; unmatched bases: 2. The CDR3 extends over 15 amino acids. CDR3 amino acids: CASSQDRGINQPQHF. CDR3 DNA: TGCGCCAGCAGCCAGGACAGGGGGATCAATCAGCCCCAGCATTTT.

The V gene is TRBV12-3 or TRBV12-4, the J gene TRBJ2-1; weak D call: TRBD2 (5 bases). The germline V and J ends were trimmed by 5 bases and 10 bases, with 9 bases remaining between them. This CDR3 region has 11 residues. CDR3 protein: CASSSRGEQFF. The CDR3 DNA follows: TGTGCCAGCAGTAGCCGCGGGGAGCAGTTCTTC.

V is TRBV2 and J is TRBJ1-1; a weak D match, TRBD1 (6 bases). This CDR3 has 14 residues. Germline CDR1 SNHLY, CDR2 FYNNEI. Trimming took off 7 bases at V and 0 bases at J, with 12 bases between the two ends. CDR3 in amino acids: CASILTGVNTEAFF. The CDR3, as DNA: TGTGCCAGCATTCTGACAGGCGTGAACACTGAAGCTTTCTTT.

This clone came up a few times. This chain joins TRBV3-1 (or the pseudogene TRBV3-2) and TRBJ1-2; D is perhaps TRBD1 (6 bases). V lost 1 base, J lost 8 bases, and 17 bases lay in between. The CDR3 has 15 residues. CDR1 LGHDT and CDR2 YNNKEL come from the germline V gene (reference sequence). DNA of the CDR3: TGTGCCAGCAGCCAAGTCGCAGGACAGCCCCTCGGCTACACCTTC. It specifies CASSQVAGQPLGYTF.

The chain uses TRBV7-9 and TRBJ1-2, with unresolved D. The CDR3 contains 13 residues. Trimming removed 4 bases at V and 0 bases at J, with 6 bases between. Germline CDR1 is SEHNR and CDR2 is FQNEAQ (reference sequence). Written as DNA, the CDR3 is TGTGCCAGCAGCTCAGCTACTAACTATGGCTACACCTTC. It yields the protein CASSSATNYGYTF.

This chain connects TRBV2 to TRBJ1-1; 8 bases match TRBD1. V was pared by 3 bases and J by 0 bases, with 3 bases of the junction left unmatched. Germline CDR1 is SNHLY and CDR2 is FYNNEI. The CDR3 spans 15 residues. Written as DNA, the CDR3 is TGTGCCAGCAGTGACAGGGGGCTTTTGAACACTGAAGCTTTCTTT. Amino acid sequence: CASSDRGLLNTEAFF.

The J gene is TRBJ1-2, the V gene TRBV11-2, with 10 bases that match TRBD1. Germline CDR1 SGHAT, CDR2 FQNNGV. Losses at the gene ends were 5 bases for V and 7 bases for J; bases not matched to a gene: 13. The CDR3 has 16 residues. The CDR3 protein is CASSPLPTGGKGGYTF. In nucleotides, the CDR3 is TGTGCCAGCAGCCCACTGCCGACAGGGGGCAAGGGTGGCTACACCTTC.

The chain is built from TRBV6-5 and TRBJ1-3; 9 nucleotides line up with TRBD1. Germline CDR1 reads MNHEY; CDR2 reads SVGAGI. V dropped 8 bases and J dropped 0; count of bases not matched to a gene: 5. The CDR3 loop spans 15 amino acids. CDR3 loop: CASGLTGGSGNTIYF. The CDR3 bases are TGTGCCAGCGGACTGACAGGGGGCTCTGGAAACACCATATATTTT.

The chain carries TRBV6-5 and TRBJ2-7; 8 bases map to TRBD2. Germline V gene data show CDR1 as MNHEY and CDR2 as SVGAGI. The CDR3 is 13 amino acids. J lost 4 bases, V lost 6 bases, and 5 bases had no gene match. The CDR3 sequence is CASRRGLEYEQYF. The CDR3 nucleotides read TGTGCCAGCAGGAGGGGACTAGAATACGAGCAGTACTTC.

This chain links TRBV11-3 with TRBJ2-1, with TRBD1 as a possible D gene (6 bases). Germline assignment: CDR1 SGHNT and CDR2 YENEEA. V was trimmed by 3 bases and J by 4 bases, leaving 10 bases between them. The CDR3 sequence is 14 residues long. The CDR3 reads CASSLTGLYNEQFF. The CDR3 bases are TGTGCCAGCAGCTTGACAGGTTTATACAATGAGCAGTTCTTC.

Only a few counts were recorded for this clone. The V call is TRBV29-1, the J call TRBJ1-1; the match to TRBD1 covers 7 bases. The J segment lost 0 bases and the V segment lost 7 bases, leaving 5 bases of the junction unmatched. Germline loops: CDR1 SQVTM, CDR2 ANQGSEA. The CDR3 sequence is 13 residues long. The CDR3 sequence is CSAADRLNTEAFF. In DNA form, the CDR3 reads TGCAGCGCCGCGGACAGGTTGAACACTGAAGCTTTCTTT.

The gene calls are TRBV19 and TRBJ2-7; 9 nucleotides align to TRBD1. Germline V gene data show CDR1 as LNHDA and CDR2 as SQIVND (reference sequence). The V gene end was trimmed by 2 bases and the J gene end by 4 bases; junction bases not matched to a gene: 3. There are 14 residues in the CDR3. The CDR3 reads CASSITGGRYEQYF. The CDR3 DNA reads as TGTGCCAGTAGTATAACAGGGGGCCGTTACGAGCAGTACTTC.

CDR3 nucleotides: TGTGCCAGCAGCGGACCCGGGACAGGCTCCTACGAGCAGTACTTC. Translating it yields CASSGPGTGSYEQYF. The rearrangement joins TRBV6-5 to TRBJ2-7, with 8 bases matching TRBD1. V dropped 6 bases and J dropped 0; count of bases not matched to a gene: 7. The CDR3 sequence is 15 residues long. Germline V gives CDR1 MNHEY, CDR2 SVGAGI.

The V gene is TRBV27, the J gene TRBJ2-3, with D possibly being TRBD1 (6 bases). Deletions cut 2 bases from V and 2 bases from J, with 17 bases between. Per germline, CDR1 MNHEY and CDR2 SMNVEV (reference sequence). This CDR3 has 17 residues. The CDR3 here is CASSLVARDIYTDTQYF. CDR3 coding DNA: TGTGCCAGCAGTTTAGTTGCGAGGGACATTTACACAGATACGCAGTATTTT.

CDR3 sequence reads: CSASGGGDEQFF. CDR3 coding DNA: TGCAGTGCTAGTGGCGGGGGCGATGAGCAGTTCTTC. V and J are TRBV20-1 and TRBJ2-1, with a possible D match to TRBD2 (7 bases). CDR1 is DFQATT, CDR2 SNEGSKA, per germline (reference sequence). This CDR3 spans 12 amino acids. The V gene lost 3 bases and the J gene lost 8 bases, with 11 bases spanning the gap.

The CDR3 bases are TGTGCCAGCTCGGCGGGGGCCACCGGGGAGCTGTTTTTT. Translated: CASSAGATGELFF. This chain uses TRBV18 with TRBJ2-2; perhaps TRBD2 as D (7 bases). The CDR3 covers 13 residues. The V end lost 6 bases, the J end lost 4 bases, and 9 bases lay between the germline ends. In germline, CDR1 is KGHSH, CDR2 LQKENI.